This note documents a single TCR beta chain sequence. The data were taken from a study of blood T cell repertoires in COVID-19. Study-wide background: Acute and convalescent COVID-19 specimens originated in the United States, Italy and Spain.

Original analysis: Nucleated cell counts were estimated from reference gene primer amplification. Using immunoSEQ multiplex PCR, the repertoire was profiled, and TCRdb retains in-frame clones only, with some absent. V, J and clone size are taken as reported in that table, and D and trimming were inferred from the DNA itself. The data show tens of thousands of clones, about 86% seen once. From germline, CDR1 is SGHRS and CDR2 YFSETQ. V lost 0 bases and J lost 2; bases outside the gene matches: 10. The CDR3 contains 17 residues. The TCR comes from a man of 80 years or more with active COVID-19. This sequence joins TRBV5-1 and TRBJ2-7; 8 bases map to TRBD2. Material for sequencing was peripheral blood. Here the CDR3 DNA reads TGCGCCAGCAGCTTGGCCGGCCGGGGGGGGCGCCCCTACGAGCAGTACTTC. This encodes CASSLAGRGGRPYEQYF.